This paragraph covers one T cell receptor beta chain sequence. The sample is drawn from a study of cytomegalovirus exposure and HLA in healthy donors. Using immunoSEQ multiplex PCR, the repertoire was profiled, and TCRdb retains in-frame clones only, with some absent. Here the sample spans some 250,000 clones, approximately 83% being singletons. Trimming shortened V by 5 bases and J by 3 bases, and 14 bases separated the two germline ends. Germline V gene lookup returns CDR1 SGHDT and CDR2 YYEEEE. This CDR3 contains 14 residues. The sequencing input was PBMCs. The chain uses TRBV5-6 and TRBJ1-1; D gene uncertain. The origin of this receptor is a woman aged 25 to 39 in good health and CMV-seropositive. CDR3 bases: TGTGCCAGCAGTAAGCTTGGTTATGACACTGAAGCTTTCTTT. It codes for CASSKLGYDTEAFF.